This TCR beta chain is drawn from a study of blood T cell repertoires in COVID-19. Turning to the study itself: Donors in the United States, Italy and Spain gave samples during acute or convalescent COVID-19. PBMCs, B-cell-depleted T cells, or T cells were the source of the cDNA or gDNA that made up the material.

Original data processing: Nucleated cell counts were estimated from reference gene primer amplification. Assay: immunoSEQ multiplex PCR; the TCRdb copy retains only in-frame clones and omits some. The V and J calls and clone size come from that table; D and trimming were worked out from the DNA. The sample lists around 200,000 clones, about 86% occurring once. Germline-derived CDR1 and CDR2 are SGHRS and YFSETQ. CDR3 length: 15 residues. V trimming: 0 bases; J trimming: 7 bases; junction bases outside the gene matches: 5. The TCR was taken from a man over 45 with active or convalescent COVID-19. This chain uses TRBV5-1 with TRBJ2-1; 9 nucleotides match TRBD2. Source material: peripheral blood. This CDR3 reads CASSLGLADLNEQFF. The DNA of the CDR3 is TGCGCCAGCAGCTTGGGACTAGCGGACCTAAATGAGCAGTTCTTC.